This T cell receptor beta chain was captured in a study of blood T cells in healthy people across ages. Looking at the study overall: Capture via template switching afforded approximately one barcoded beta molecule per two T cells. Study results and limitations: Since the PBMCs were unsorted, naive and antigen-experienced cells could not be conclusively compared.

Per sample, no less than 5.5 micrograms of total RNA were extracted. Using a J-beta primer mix together with a sample-barcoded 5' primer, a second PCR was run for roughly 6 to 11 cycles. TCRdb reprocessed the 5' RACE reads with MiXCR, giving one entry per CDR3 protein. Of around 700,000 distinct CDR3 sequences in the sample, roughly 25% were seen once. J was trimmed by 6 bases and V by 4 bases; bases with no gene match: 11. The CDR3 is made up of 15 amino acids. In germline, CDR1 is SGHTA, CDR2 FQGNSA. As concerns this clonotype: The antigen remains undetermined.

This same sample was also part of a study on T cells of mothers and their children. This second study says: In the second PCR, M1S primer introduced barcodes and 2-4 random bases.

The specimen was blood. This TCR derives from a boy between 5 and 17 years old in good health. The genes are TRBV7-2 and TRBJ1-2; 7 bases fit TRBD1. The CDR3 is CASSSLAQGGNGYTF. CDR3 in DNA: TGTGCCAGCAGCTCCTTAGCGCAGGGGGGAAATGGCTACACCTTC.